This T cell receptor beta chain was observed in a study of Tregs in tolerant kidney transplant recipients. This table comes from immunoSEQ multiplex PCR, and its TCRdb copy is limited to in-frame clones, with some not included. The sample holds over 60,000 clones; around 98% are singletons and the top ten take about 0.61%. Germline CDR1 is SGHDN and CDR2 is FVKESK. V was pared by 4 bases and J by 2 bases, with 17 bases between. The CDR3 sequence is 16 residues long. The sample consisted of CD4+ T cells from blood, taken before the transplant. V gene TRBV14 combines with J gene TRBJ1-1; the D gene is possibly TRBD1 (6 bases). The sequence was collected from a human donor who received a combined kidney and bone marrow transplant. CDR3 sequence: CASSPLLDRLNTEAFF. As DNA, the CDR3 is TGTGCCAGCAGCCCCCTCCTGGACAGACTCAACACTGAAGCTTTCTTT.